This entry is about one TCR beta chain. This clonotype came up a few times. What this receptor recognizes is not known. The input lacks base qualities; no much larger clone sits a single base away. The label giving this sample's treatment or condition can be read as: live attenuated yellow fever vaccine strain. Two biological replicates of bulk PBMCs were collected at each blood-draw timepoint. A standard Ficoll-Paque protocol was used to isolate PBMCs from peripheral blood. RNA was extracted with TriZol from bulk PBMCs, CD4 and CD8 fractions, and dextramer-positive and dextramer-negative fractions. These data come from a study of T cells after yellow fever vaccination (dated by TCRdb to the late 2010s). Regarding the complete study: The SMART-Seq v4 Ultra Low Input RNA kit was used to prepare libraries from fractions with low cell numbers. Two healthy male donors, one aged 18 to 30 and one aged 30 to 40 years, made up the cohort. Bulk PBMC replicates and cell subsets were isolated from blood drawn at multiple timepoints before and after both primary and secondary immunization. To follow T-cell clones before and after both primary and booster YFV17D yellow fever vaccination, bulk TCR alpha and beta repertoires underwent longitudinal sequencing. Points the paper makes about the study in general: The secondary T-cell response was found to be weaker but faster than the primary response, with a peak reached on day 5 rather than on day 15. A small share of clonotypes was detected in both CD4 and CD8 compartments, with the overlap likely arising from convergent recombination. Because only two donors were included in the study, the extent to which the findings can be generalized is limited. Most clones expanded after primary vaccination (around 96% of CD4 and roughly 90% of CD8) were re-detected after the booster, suggesting that broad memory maintenance occurred. Computational filtering was needed because FACS-sorted repertoires could contain abundant contaminating clonotypes from the bulk population.

Synthesis of TCR cDNA relied on 5'RACE template switching, a step that introduced a universal primer site along with unique molecular identifiers. cDNA synthesis was primed from both the TCR alpha and TCR beta constant segments. Libraries were amplified in two PCR steps, with sample barcodes and sequencing adapters added in the second step. Sequencing of libraries was performed on Illumina HiSeq 2500 (2x100 bp) or NovaSeq (2x150 bp). Turning to the authors' computational methods: Reads were demultiplexed and collapsed into UMI consensus sequences with MIGEC, and V(D)J alignment was performed with MiXCR. Clonotypes responding to the vaccine were identified with edgeR on replicate PBMC samples, with the criteria of FDR below 0.01 and a log2 fold change above 5 up to day 15. Each bulk clonotype was labeled CD4 or CD8 based on which sequenced repertoire, CD4 or CD8, contained the clonotype at higher abundance. Through fastp at Q25 and MiXCR, TCRdb rebuilt clones from the public reads, retaining in-frame beta chains. Rows are combined by CDR3 protein, so each entry shows the most common genes and DNA. The V and J calls and clone size are TCRdb's, not the authors'. The table for this sample lists 510,000 or so distinct CDR3 sequences; about 19% of them were counted only once. Over 11% of the sample is held by the ten biggest clonotypes.

Germline trimming amounts to 2 bases on V and 4 bases on J, with 3 as the count of junction bases outside the gene matches. The germline V gene yields MNHEY for CDR1 and SVGAGI for CDR2. Taken from cysteine to phenylalanine, the CDR3 has 14 residues. CDR3 DNA only is kept here, 42 bases in frame from base 1. This clonotype was sampled from a man in his thirties or forties who received the YFV17D yellow fever vaccine. Recombination connected TRBV6-5 to TRBJ2-3; 7 nucleotides in the junction match TRBD2. The sequencing used PBMCs, collected 15 days after the yellow fever booster vaccination. CDR3 loop: CASSYTSVSDTQYF. The nucleotides are TGTGCCAGCAGTTACACTAGCGTCTCAGATACGCAGTATTTT.